The present T cell receptor beta chain was sequenced within a study of control samples from healthy donors and cancer patients (dated by TCRdb to the early 2020s). CDR3 length: 13 amino acids, cysteine to phenylalanine. The read is trimmed to its CDR3 DNA, 39 bases read in frame from base 1. In the germline V gene (reference sequence), CDR1 corresponds to GTSNPN and CDR2 to SVGIG. A distance of 5 bases separates the germline ends of V and J, which lose 0 bases and 2 bases respectively. Library generation was performed with the immunoSEQ multiplex PCR assay. TCRdb obtained this table from immuneACCESS and retained in-frame rearrangements with V and J assigned. These tables miss some clones; where compared with another copy, unresolved V genes account for less than half of the shortfall, and the remainder is unexplained. In this sample the table shows 190,000 or so clones, 80% to 95% of which occur a single time. The ten largest clones take up roughly 1.5% of the sample.

A remark on this clone: Its antigen is not yet known. Per-base quality was not reported, and no clone a single base away is much larger than it. Distinct nucleotide sequences in the sample also encode this CDR3.

This TCR was recovered from a man between 18 and 35 years old in good health. The sample comprised blood. The chain is assembled from TRBV30 and TRBJ1-5; no D gene call is confident. The CDR3 is CAWSVMGNQPQHF. The DNA sequence reads TGTGCCTGGAGTGTAATGGGCAATCAGCCCCAGCATTTT.